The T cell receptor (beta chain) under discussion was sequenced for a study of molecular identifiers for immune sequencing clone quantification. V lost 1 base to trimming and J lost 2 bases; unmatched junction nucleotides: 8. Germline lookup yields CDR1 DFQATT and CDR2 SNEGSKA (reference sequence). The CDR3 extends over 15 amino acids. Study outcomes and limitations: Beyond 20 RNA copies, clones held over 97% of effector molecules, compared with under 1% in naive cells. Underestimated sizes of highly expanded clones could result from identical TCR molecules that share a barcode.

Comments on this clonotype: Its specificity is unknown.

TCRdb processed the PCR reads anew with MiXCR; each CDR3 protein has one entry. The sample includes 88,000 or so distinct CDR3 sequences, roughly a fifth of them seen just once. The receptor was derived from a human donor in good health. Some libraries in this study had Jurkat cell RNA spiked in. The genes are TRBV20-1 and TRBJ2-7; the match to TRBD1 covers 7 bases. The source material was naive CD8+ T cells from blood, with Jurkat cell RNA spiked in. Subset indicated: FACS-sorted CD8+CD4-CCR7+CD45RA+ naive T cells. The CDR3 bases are TGCAGTGCTAGAGGCCCGGGACAGTTTACCTACGAGCAGTACTTC. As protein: CSARGPGQFTYEQYF.